The clone carrying this T cell receptor (beta chain) was detected many times. This record comes from a study of sequential checkpoint blockade in melanoma. At the level of the study: TCRbeta immunosequencing was performed on DNA from 75 to 95 pretreatment melanoma tumor samples.

Generated by immunoSEQ multiplex PCR, the TCRdb table keeps only in-frame clones and is missing some. In the table there are just over 7,000 clones, roughly 22% of which are singletons. The sample's treatment: randomized to nivolumab then ipilimumab (arm A) or the reverse (arm B). The CDR3 extends over 15 amino acids. The chain links TRBV7-5 to TRBJ2-5; no DNA check was done on the table's D call, TRBD1. TRBV7-5 counts as a pseudogene. Sequencing used tumor tissue (inferred from file names), obtained from a patient given nivolumab and ipilimumab in sequence. The TCR sequence derives from a human donor with melanoma. The CDR3 DNA reads as TGTGCCAGCAGCCCCACAGGACGGAGCCAAGAGACCCAGTACTTC. It encodes CASSPTGRSQETQYF.